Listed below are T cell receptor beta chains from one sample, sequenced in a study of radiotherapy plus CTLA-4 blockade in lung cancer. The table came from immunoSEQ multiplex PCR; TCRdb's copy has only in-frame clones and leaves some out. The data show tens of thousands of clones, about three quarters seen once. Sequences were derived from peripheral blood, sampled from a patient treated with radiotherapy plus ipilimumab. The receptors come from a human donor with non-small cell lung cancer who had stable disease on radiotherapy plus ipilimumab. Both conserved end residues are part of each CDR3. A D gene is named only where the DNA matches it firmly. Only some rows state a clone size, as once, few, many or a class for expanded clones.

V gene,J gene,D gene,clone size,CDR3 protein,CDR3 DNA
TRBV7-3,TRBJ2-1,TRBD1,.,CASSLTGTGAYNEQFF,TGTGCCAGCAGCTTGACCGGGACAGGGGCCTACAATGAGCAGTTCTTC
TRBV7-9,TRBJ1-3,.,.,CASSLKKYGNTIYF,TGTGCCAGCAGCTTGAAGAAATATGGAAACACCATATATTTT
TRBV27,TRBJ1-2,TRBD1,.,CASSFEGGLGRIYTF,TGTGCCAGCAGCTTTGAAGGGGGCCTCGGAAGGATCTACACCTTC
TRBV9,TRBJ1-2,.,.,CASSEPRDKFNYGYTF,TGTGCCAGCAGCGAACCCCGGGACAAATTTAACTATGGCTACACCTTC
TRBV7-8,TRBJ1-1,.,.,CASSLRTENTEAFF,TGTGCCAGCAGCCTACGGACAGAGAACACTGAAGCTTTCTTT
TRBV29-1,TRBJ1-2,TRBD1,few,CSVPTGGDYGYTF,TGCAGCGTTCCGACAGGGGGAGACTATGGCTACACCTTC
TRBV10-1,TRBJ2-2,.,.,CASSVSGPGELFF,TGCGCCAGCAGTGTGTCGGGTCCCGGGGAGCTGTTTTTT
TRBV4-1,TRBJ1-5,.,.,CASSQDQGHNQPQHF,TGCGCCAGCAGCCAAGATCAGGGTCACAATCAGCCCCAGCATTTT
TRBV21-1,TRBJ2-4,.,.,CASSKKRAVGDRENIQYF,TGTGCCAGCAGCAAAAAGCGGGCGGTTGGGGACAGGGAAAACATTCAGTACTTC
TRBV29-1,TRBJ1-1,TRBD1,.,CSGEGQMNTEAFF,TGCAGCGGCGAGGGACAGATGAACACTGAAGCTTTCTTT
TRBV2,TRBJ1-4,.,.,CASSVWSEGNEKLFF,TGTGCCAGCAGTGTTTGGTCGGAAGGGAATGAAAAACTGTTTTTT
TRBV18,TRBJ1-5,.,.,CASSPTGHPNQPQHF,TGTGCCAGCTCACCTACCGGACACCCCAATCAGCCCCAGCATTTT
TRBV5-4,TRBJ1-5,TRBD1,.,CASSHRGSNQPQHF,TGTGCCAGCAGCCACAGGGGAAGCAATCAGCCCCAGCATTTT
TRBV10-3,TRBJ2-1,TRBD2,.,CAISGLAGDWVGSYNEQFF,TGTGCCATCAGCGGATTAGCGGGGGACTGGGTCGGCTCCTACAATGAGCAGTTCTTC
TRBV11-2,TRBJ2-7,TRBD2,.,CASSTTSGAYEQYF,TGTGCCAGCAGCACGACTAGCGGGGCCTACGAGCAGTACTTC
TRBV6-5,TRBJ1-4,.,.,CASSSRQSLREKLFF,TGTGCCAGCAGTTCCCGACAGAGCCTTCGTGAAAAACTGTTTTTT
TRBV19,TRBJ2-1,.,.,CASSSRQISYNEQFF,TGTGCCAGTAGTTCCAGACAGATCTCCTACAATGAGCAGTTCTTC
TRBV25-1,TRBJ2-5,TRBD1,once,CASSYDRAFQETQYF,TGTGCCAGCAGTTATGACAGGGCCTTTCAAGAGACCCAGTACTTC
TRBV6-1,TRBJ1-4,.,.,CASSQGSNEKLFF,TGTGCCAGCAGTCAGGGATCTAATGAAAAACTGTTTTTT
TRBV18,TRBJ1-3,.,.,CASSPVFWTDSGNTIYF,TGTGCCAGCTCACCCGTCTTTTGGACAGACTCTGGAAACACCATATATTTT
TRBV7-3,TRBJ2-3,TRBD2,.,CASSSRTSADTQYF,TGTGCCAGCAGCTCCCGGACTAGTGCAGATACGCAGTATTTT
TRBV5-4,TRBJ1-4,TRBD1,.,CASSLGYGRQGFNEKLFF,TGTGCCAGCAGCTTGGGTTATGGGCGACAGGGGTTTAATGAAAAACTGTTTTTT
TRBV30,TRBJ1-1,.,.,CAWSLGQMNTEAFF,TGTGCCTGGAGCCTGGGGCAGATGAACACTGAAGCTTTCTTT
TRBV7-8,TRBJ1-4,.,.,CASSSRQGFNEKLFF,TGTGCCAGCAGCTCCCGGCAGGGGTTTAATGAAAAACTGTTTTTT
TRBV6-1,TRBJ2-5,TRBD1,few,CASRTGYRETQYF,TGTGCCAGCAGGACAGGGTACCGAGAGACCCAGTACTTC
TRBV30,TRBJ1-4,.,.,CAWSVTGGMGKLFF,TGTGCCTGGAGTGTAACTGGGGGAATGGGAAAACTGTTTTTT
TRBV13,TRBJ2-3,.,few,CASNIRVSDTQYF,TGTGCCAGCAACATCAGGGTTTCAGATACGCAGTATTTT
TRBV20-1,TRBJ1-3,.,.,CSAREEGTIYF,TGCAGTGCTAGAGAAGAGGGCACCATATATTTT
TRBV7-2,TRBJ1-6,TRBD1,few,CASSPQGTGVSPLHF,TGTGCCAGCAGCCCTCAAGGCACAGGGGTAAGTCCCCTCCACTTT
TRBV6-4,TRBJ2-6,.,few,CASSLGASSGANVLTF,TGTGCCAGCAGTTTGGGAGCAAGCTCTGGGGCCAACGTCCTGACTTTC
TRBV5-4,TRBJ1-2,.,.,CASSLVTEYGYTF,TGTGCCAGCAGCTTGGTGACAGAATATGGCTACACCTTC
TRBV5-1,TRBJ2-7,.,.,CASSLAGGGGYEQYF,TGCGCCAGCAGCTTGGCCGGAGGGGGCGGCTACGAGCAGTACTTC
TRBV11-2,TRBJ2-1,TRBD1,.,CASSLRTGGSNEQFF,TGTGCCAGCAGCTTGAGAACAGGGGGATCTAATGAGCAGTTCTTC
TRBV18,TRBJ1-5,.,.,CASSSGDGNQPQHF,TGTGCCAGCTCATCCGGAGATGGCAATCAGCCCCAGCATTTT
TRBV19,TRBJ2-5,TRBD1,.,CASRRTGMETQYF,TGTGCCAGTAGACGGACAGGGATGGAGACCCAGTACTTC
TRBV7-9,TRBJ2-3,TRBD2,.,CASSRGLAGGPTDTQYF,TGTGCCAGCAGCCGCGGACTAGCGGGGGGGCCCACAGATACGCAGTATTTT
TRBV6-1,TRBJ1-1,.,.,CASKSDRTSTEAFF,TGTGCCAGCAAAAGCGACAGAACAAGCACTGAAGCTTTCTTT
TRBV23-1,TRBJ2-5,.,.,CACPQGGAAQETQYF,TGCGCCTGTCCACAGGGCGGGGCCGCCCAAGAGACCCAGTACTTC
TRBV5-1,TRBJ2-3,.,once,CASRPGGNLPDTQYF,TGCGCCAGCAGACCCGGGGGTAACCTTCCAGATACGCAGTATTTT
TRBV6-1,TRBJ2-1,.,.,CASSEVRTSYNEQFF,TGTGCCAGCAGTGAAGTCCGAACCTCCTACAATGAGCAGTTCTTC
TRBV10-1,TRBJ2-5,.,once,CASSDQVRETQYF,TGCGCCAGCAGTGACCAGGTTCGAGAGACCCAGTACTTC
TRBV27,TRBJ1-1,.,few,CASSLTTGNTEAFF,TGTGCCAGCAGTTTAACGACAGGGAACACTGAAGCTTTCTTT
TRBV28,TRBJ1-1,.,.,CASRDSVSNTEAFF,TGTGCCAGCAGGGACAGCGTTTCGAACACTGAAGCTTTCTTT
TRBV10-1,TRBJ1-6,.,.,CASSEYSGVRCSPLHF,TGCGCCAGCAGTGAGTATTCGGGGGTGAGGTGTTCACCCCTCCACTTT
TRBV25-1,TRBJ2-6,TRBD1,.,CASSVGTGGSGANVLTF,TGTGCCAGCAGTGTCGGGACAGGGGGCTCTGGGGCCAACGTCCTGACTTTC
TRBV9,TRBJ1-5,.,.,CASSVEAGRDQPQHF,TGTGCCAGCAGCGTAGAGGCAGGGAGGGATCAGCCCCAGCATTTT
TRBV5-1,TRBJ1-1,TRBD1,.,CASSFTGGLDTEAFF,TGCGCCAGCAGCTTCACAGGGGGCCTGGACACTGAAGCTTTCTTT